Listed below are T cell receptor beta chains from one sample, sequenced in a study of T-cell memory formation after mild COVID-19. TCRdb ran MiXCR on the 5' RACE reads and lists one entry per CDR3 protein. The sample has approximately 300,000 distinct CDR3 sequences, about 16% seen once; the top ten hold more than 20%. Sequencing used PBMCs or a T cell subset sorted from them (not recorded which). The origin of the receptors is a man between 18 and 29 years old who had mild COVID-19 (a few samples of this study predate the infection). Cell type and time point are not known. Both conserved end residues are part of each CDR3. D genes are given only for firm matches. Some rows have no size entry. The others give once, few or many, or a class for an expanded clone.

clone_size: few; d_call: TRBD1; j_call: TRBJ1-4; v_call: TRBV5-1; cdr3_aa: CASSLNADRDEKLFF; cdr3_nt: TGCGCCAGCAGCTTGAATGCGGACAGGGATGAAAAACTGTTTTTT
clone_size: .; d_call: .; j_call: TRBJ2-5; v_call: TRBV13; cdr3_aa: CASCPPGDLKTQYF; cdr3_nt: TGTGCCAGCTGCCCCCCTGGCGATTTGAAGACCCAGTACTTC
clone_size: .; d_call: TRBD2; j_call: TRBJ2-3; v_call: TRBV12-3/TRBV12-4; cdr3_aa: CASSSDSGGPSRDTQYF; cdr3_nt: TGTGCCAGCAGCTCCGATAGCGGGGGCCCCTCTAGAGATACGCAGTATTTT
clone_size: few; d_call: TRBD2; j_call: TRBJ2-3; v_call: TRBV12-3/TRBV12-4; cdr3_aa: CASSLGRAGRPTQYF; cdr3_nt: TGTGCCAGCAGTTTAGGTCGAGCGGGGCGCCCAACGCAGTATTTT
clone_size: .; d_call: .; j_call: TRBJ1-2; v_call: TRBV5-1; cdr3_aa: CASSLREGKGYTF; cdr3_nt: TGCGCCAGCAGCTTGCGAGAGGGGAAGGGCTACACCTTC
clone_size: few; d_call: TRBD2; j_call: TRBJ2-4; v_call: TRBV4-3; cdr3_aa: CASSQASAGGENIQYF; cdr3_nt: TGCGCCAGCAGCCAAGCATCTGCGGGGGGGGAAAACATTCAGTACTTC
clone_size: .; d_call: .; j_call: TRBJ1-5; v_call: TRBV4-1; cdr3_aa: CASSQGGSNQPQHF; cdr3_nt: TGCGCCAGCAGCCAAGGCGGTAGCAATCAGCCCCAGCATTTT
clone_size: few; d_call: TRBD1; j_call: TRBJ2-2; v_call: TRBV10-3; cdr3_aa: CAISRGYGELFF; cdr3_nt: TGTGCCATCAGCAGGGGGTACGGGGAGCTGTTTTTT
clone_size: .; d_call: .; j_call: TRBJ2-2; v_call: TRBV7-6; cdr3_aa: CASSSREGNTGELFF; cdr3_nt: TGTGCCAGCAGCTCCCGCGAGGGTAACACCGGGGAGCTGTTTTTT
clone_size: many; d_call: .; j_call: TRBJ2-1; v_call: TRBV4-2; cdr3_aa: CASSQDPGKDEQFF; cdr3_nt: TGTGCCAGCAGCCAAGATCCAGGGAAGGATGAGCAGTTCTTC
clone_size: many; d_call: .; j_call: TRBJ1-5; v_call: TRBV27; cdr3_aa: CASSLGGTNQPQHF; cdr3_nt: TGTGCCAGCAGTTTGGGCGGAACAAATCAGCCCCAGCATTTT
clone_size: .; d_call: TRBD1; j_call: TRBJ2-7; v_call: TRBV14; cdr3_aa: CASSPYQGASWEQYF; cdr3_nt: TGTGCCAGCAGCCCCTACCAGGGGGCTTCGTGGGAGCAGTACTTC
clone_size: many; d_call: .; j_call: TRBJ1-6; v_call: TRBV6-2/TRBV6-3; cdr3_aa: CASSYLTANSPLHF; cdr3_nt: TGTGCCAGCAGTTACCTGACAGCTAATTCACCCCTCCACTTT
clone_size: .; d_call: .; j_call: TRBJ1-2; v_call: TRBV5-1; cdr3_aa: CASSFNVDGNGYTF; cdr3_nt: TGCGCCAGCAGCTTTAATGTTGACGGTAATGGCTACACCTTC
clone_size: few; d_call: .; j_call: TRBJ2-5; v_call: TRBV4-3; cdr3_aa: CASSQDKVSQETQYF; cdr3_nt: TGCGCCAGCAGCCAAGATAAGGTTTCGCAAGAGACCCAGTACTTC
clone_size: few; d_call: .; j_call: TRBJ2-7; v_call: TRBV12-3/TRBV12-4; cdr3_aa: CASRLTGSYEQYF; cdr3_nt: TGTGCCAGCAGATTGACAGGTTCCTACGAGCAGTACTTC
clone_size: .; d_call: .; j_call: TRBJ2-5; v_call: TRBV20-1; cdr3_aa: CSAEGVVRETQYF; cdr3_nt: TGCAGTGCTGAAGGGGTGGTACGGGAGACCCAGTACTTC
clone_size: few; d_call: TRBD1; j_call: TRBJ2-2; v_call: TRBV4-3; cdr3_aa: CASSHGQGTGELFF; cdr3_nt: TGCGCCAGCAGCCATGGACAGGGCACCGGGGAGCTGTTTTTT
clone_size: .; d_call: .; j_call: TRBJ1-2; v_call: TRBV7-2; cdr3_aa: CASRATGLNYGYTF; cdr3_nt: TGTGCCAGCAGAGCGACAGGATTAAACTATGGCTACACCTTC
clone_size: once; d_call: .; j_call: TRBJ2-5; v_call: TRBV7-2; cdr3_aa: CASSNRLLGVYQETQYF; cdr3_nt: TGTGCCAGCAGCAACAGACTGTTGGGGGTATACCAAGAGACACAGTACTTC
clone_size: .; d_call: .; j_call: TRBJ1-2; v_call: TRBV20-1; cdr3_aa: CSARAQDTSYGYTF; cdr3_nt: TGCAGTGCTAGGGCCCAGGACACCAGCTATGGCTACACCTTC
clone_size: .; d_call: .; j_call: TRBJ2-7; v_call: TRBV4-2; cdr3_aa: CASSQERGRNYEQYF; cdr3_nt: TGTGCCAGCAGCCAAGAAAGGGGCAGAAACTACGAGCAGTACTTC
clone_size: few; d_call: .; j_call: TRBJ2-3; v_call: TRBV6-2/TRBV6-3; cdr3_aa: CASSYSGFADTQYF; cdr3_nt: TGTGCCAGCAGTTATTCGGGGTTTGCGGATACGCAGTATTTT
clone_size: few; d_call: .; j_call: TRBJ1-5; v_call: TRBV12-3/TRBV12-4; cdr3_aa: CASRGGLDSNQPQHF; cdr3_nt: TGTGCCAGCAGGGGGGGGCTGGATAGCAATCAGCCCCAGCATTTT
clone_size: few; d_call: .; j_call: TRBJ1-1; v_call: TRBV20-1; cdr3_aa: CSARESTQNTEAFF; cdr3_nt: TGCAGTGCTAGAGAGAGCACTCAGAACACTGAAGCTTTCTTT
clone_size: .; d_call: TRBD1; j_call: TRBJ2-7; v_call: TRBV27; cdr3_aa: CASSLTGTPYEQYF; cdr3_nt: TGTGCCAGCAGTCTGACAGGGACCCCCTACGAGCAGTACTTC
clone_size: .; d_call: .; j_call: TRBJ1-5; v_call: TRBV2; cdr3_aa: CASKFQPVSNQPQHF; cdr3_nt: TGTGCCAGCAAGTTTCAGCCTGTTTCGAATCAGCCCCAGCATTTT
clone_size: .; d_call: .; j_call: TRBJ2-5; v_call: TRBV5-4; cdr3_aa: CASSHDGRETQYF; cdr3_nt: TGTGCCAGCAGCCATGACGGTCGGGAGACCCAGTACTTC
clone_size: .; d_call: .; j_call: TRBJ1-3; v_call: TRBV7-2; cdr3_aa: CASSLISGAGNTIYF; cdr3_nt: TGTGCCAGCAGCTTAATTTCGGGGGCTGGAAACACCATATATTTT
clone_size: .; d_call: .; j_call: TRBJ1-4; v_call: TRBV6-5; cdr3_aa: CASSLDRSMRNEKLFF; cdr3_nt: TGTGCCAGCAGTCTCGACAGGTCTATGAGGAATGAAAAACTGTTTTTT
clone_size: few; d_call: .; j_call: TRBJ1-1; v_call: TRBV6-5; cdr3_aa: CASSYRTVPVAFF; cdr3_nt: TGTGCCAGCAGTTACCGGACGGTCCCGGTGGCTTTCTTT
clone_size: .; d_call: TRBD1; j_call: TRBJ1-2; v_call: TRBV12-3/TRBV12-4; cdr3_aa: CASSSEPGQHYGYTF; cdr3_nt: TGTGCCAGCAGTTCGGAGCCGGGACAGCACTATGGCTACACCTTC
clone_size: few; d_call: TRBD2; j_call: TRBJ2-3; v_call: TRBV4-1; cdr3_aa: CASSQQTGGYTDTQYF; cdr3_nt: TGCGCCAGCAGCCAACAGACGGGGGGGTACACAGATACGCAGTATTTT
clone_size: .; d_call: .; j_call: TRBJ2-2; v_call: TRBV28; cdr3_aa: CAIPRGNTGELFF; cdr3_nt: TGTGCAATCCCGAGGGGAAACACCGGGGAGCTGTTTTTT
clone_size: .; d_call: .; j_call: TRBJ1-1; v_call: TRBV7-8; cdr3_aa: CASSLGGTTEAFF; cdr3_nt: TGTGCCAGCAGCTTAGGGGGTACCACTGAAGCTTTCTTT